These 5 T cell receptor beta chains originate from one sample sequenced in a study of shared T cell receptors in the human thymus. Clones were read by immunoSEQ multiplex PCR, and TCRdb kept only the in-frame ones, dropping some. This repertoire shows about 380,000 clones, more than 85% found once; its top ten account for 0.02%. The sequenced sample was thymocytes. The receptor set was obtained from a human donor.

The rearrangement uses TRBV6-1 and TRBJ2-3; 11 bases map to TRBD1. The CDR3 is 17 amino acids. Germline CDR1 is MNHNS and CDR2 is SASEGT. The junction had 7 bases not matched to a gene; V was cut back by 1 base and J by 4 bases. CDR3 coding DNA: TGTGCCAGCAGTGAAGTTGAAGGGACAGGGGGTCCAGATACGCAGTATTTT. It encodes CASSEVEGTGGPDTQYF.

The chain's CDR3 is CASSWGGEQFF. The CDR3 DNA is TGCGCCAGCAGCTGGGGGGGTGAGCAGTTCTTC. The chain has TRBV5-1 and TRBJ2-1; 7 positions agree with TRBD2. Germline V lookup: CDR1 SGHRS, CDR2 YFSETQ. J gave up 9 bases and V 3 bases, and 0 bases lay outside the gene matches. The CDR3 is 11 residues long.

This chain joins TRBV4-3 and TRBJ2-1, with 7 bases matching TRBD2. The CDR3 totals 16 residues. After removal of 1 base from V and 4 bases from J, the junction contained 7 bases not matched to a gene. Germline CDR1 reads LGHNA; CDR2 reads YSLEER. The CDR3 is CASSQGGGGIYNEQFF. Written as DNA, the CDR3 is TGCGCCAGCAGCCAAGGGGGGGGTGGAATATACAATGAGCAGTTCTTC.

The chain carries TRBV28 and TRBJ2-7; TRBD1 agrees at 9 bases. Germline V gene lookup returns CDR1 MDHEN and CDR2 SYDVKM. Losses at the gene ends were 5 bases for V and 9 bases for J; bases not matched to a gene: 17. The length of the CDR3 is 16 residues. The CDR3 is CASSTGTGWDEFGQYF. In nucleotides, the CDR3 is TGTGCCAGCAGTACAGGGACAGGGTGGGACGAATTCGGGCAGTACTTC.

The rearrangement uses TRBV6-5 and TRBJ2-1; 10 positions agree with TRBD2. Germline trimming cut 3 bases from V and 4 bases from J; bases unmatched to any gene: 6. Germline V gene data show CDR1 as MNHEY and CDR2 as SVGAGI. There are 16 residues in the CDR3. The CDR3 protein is CASSYSRTSGYNEQFF. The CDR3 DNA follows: TGTGCCAGCAGTTATTCAAGGACTAGCGGATACAATGAGCAGTTCTTC.